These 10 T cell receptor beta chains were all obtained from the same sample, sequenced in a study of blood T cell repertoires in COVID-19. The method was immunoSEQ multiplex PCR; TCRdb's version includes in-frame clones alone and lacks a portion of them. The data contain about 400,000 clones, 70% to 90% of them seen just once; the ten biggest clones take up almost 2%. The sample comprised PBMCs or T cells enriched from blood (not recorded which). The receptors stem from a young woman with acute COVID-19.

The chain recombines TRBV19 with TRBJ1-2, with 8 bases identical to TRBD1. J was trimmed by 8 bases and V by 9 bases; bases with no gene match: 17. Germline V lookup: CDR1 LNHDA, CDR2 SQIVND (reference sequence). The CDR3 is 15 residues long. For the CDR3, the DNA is TGTGCCAGCCTCAGTCTTTTTGGGACAGGTAAAGGCTACACCTTC. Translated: CASLSLFGTGKGYTF.

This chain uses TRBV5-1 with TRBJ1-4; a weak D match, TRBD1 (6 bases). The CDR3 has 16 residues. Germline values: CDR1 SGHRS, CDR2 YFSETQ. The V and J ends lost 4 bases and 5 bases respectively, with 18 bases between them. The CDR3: CASSLRGQSENEKLFF. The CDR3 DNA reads TGCGCCAGCAGCCTACGCGGACAGTCCGAGAATGAAAAACTGTTTTTT.

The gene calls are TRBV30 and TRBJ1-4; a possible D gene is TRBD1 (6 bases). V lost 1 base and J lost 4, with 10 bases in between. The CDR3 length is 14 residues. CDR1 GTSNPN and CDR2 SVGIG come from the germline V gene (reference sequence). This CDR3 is CAWSEDSNNEKLFF. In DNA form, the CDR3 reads TGTGCCTGGAGTGAGGACAGCAATAATGAAAAACTGTTTTTT.

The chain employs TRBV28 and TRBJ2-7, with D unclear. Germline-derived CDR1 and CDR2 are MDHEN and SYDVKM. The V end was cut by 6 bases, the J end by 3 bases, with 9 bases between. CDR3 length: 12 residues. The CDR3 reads CASSPQVYEQYF. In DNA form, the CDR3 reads TGTGCCAGCAGCCCTCAGGTCTACGAGCAGTACTTC.

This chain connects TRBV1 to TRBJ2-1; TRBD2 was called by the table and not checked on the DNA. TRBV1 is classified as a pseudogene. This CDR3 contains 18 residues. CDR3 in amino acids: CTSSQCRGGEGSYNEQFF. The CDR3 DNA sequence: TGCACCAGCAGCCAATGCCGGGGCGGGGAGGGCTCCTACAATGAGCAGTTCTTC.

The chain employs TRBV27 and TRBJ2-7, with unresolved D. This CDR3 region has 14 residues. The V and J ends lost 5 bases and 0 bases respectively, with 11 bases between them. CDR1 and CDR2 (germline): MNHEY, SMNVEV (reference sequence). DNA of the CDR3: TGTGCCAGCAGTGTGACGGCGGCCTCCTACGAGCAGTACTTC. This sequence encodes CASSVTAASYEQYF.

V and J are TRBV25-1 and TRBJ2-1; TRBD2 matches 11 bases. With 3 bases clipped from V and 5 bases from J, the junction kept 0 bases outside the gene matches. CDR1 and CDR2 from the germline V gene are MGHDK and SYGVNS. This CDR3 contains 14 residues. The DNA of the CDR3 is TGTGCCAGCAGTGATAGCGGGAGGGACAATGAGCAGTTCTTC. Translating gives CASSDSGRDNEQFF.

The CDR3 nucleotides read TGCGCCAGCAGCTTGAGTAGAAATGAAAAACTGTTTTTT. Protein product: CASSLSRNEKLFF. The chain employs TRBV5-1 and TRBJ1-4; D call uncertain. The CDR3 length is 13 residues. The germline gives CDR1 SGHRS, CDR2 YFSETQ. The ends were cut back, 1 base at V and 5 bases at J, with 6 bases in the middle.

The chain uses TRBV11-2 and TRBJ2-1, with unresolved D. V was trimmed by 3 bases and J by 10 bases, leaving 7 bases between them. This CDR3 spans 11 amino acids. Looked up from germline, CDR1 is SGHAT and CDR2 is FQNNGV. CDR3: CASSFGGEQFF. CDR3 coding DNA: TGTGCCAGCAGCTTCGGCGGCGAGCAGTTCTTC.

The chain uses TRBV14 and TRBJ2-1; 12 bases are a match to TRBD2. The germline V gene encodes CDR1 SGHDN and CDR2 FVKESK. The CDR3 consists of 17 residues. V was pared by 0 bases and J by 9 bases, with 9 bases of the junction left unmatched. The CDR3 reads CASSQDLSSGGASEQFF. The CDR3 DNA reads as TGTGCCAGCAGCCAAGATCTCTCTAGCGGGGGGGCCTCTGAGCAGTTCTTC.